What follows are 7 T cell receptor beta chains derived from one specimen sequenced in a study of fetal regulatory T cell absence and autoimmunity. Sequencing was performed with immunoSEQ multiplex PCR; in TCRdb, only in-frame clones are kept and a portion is missing. The repertoire holds just over 45,000 clones, with approximately 80% as singletons. Sequenced material: cord blood. These receptors were collected from a newborn boy with IPEX syndrome.

The chain is built from TRBV5-6 and TRBJ2-7; perhaps TRBD2 as D (6 bases). Trimming left V 5 bases short and J 5 bases short, with 23 bases between. The CDR3 is made up of 16 amino acids. Germline V gene sequence: CDR1 SGHDT, CDR2 YYEEEE. The CDR3 nucleotides read TGTGCCAGCAGTTTCCAGGGACTCCCGCTCCTGAACGAGCAGTACTTC. This sequence encodes CASSFQGLPLLNEQYF.

The chain links TRBV10-1 to TRBJ2-5; 11 positions match TRBD1. Trimming took 4 bases from V and 2 from J; bases not matched to a gene: 3. Per germline, CDR1 WNHNN and CDR2 SYGVQD (reference sequence). The CDR3 is 15 residues long. This chain's CDR3 is CASSARDRGQETQYF. CDR3 bases: TGCGCCAGCAGTGCCCGGGACAGGGGGCAAGAGACCCAGTACTTC.

The chain combines TRBV19 with TRBJ2-3; the D call may be TRBD1 or TRBD2 (5 bases each). V lost 4 bases to trimming and J lost 0 bases, with 8 bases between them. This CDR3 region has 14 residues. The germline gives CDR1 LNHDA, CDR2 SQIVND (reference sequence). This CDR3 reads CASSRDLSTDTQYF. CDR3 nucleotides: TGTGCCAGTAGTAGGGACCTTAGCACAGATACGCAGTATTTT.

This clone came up a few times. V gene TRBV27 combines with J gene TRBJ2-7; D not certain. CDR3 length: 13 residues. The germline V gene has CDR1 MNHEY and CDR2 SMNVEV (reference sequence). Trimming removed 2 bases from V and 3 bases from J, with 8 bases in between. The CDR3 is CASSLRSGYEQYF. The CDR3, as DNA: TGTGCCAGCAGTTTAAGATCCGGCTACGAGCAGTACTTC.

The chain links TRBV9 to TRBJ1-1; 8 bases agree with TRBD1. Losses at the gene ends were 2 bases for V and 2 bases for J; bases not matched to a gene: 8. Germline CDR1 and CDR2: SGDLS and YYNGEE. This CDR3 region has 16 residues. CDR3 loop: CASSVSSGTGNTEAFF. The CDR3 DNA reads as TGTGCCAGCAGCGTTTCATCCGGGACAGGCAACACTGAAGCTTTCTTT.

This clone occurred once. CDR3 in amino acids: CASSPLRGASTGELFF. CDR3 sequence (DNA): TGTGCCAGCTCACCCTTGAGAGGCGCCAGCACCGGGGAGCTGTTTTTT. The chain carries TRBV18 and TRBJ2-2; D ambiguous. V was pared by 3 bases and J by 4 bases, with 15 bases between. This CDR3 is built from 16 residues. Germline V gene lookup returns CDR1 KGHSH and CDR2 LQKENI. The full variable domain, rest sourced from reference TRBV18 and TRBJ2-2, is NAGVMQNPRHLVRRRGQEARLRCSPMKGHSHVYWYRQLPEEGLKFMVYLQKENIIDESGMPKERFSAEFPKEGPSILRIQQVVRGDSAAYFCASSPLRGASTGELFFGEGSRLTVL.

The table lists this clone with a count of one. The chain joins TRBV6-6 to TRBJ2-7, with TRBD2 matching over 13 bases. From germline, CDR1 is MNHNY and CDR2 SVGAGI (reference sequence). Trimming took 2 bases from V and 3 from J; bases not matched to a gene: 4. The CDR3 sequence is 16 residues long. CDR3 in amino acids: CASSYRTSGSLYEQYF. DNA of the CDR3: TGTGCCAGCAGTTACCGGACTAGCGGGAGCCTCTACGAGCAGTACTTC.